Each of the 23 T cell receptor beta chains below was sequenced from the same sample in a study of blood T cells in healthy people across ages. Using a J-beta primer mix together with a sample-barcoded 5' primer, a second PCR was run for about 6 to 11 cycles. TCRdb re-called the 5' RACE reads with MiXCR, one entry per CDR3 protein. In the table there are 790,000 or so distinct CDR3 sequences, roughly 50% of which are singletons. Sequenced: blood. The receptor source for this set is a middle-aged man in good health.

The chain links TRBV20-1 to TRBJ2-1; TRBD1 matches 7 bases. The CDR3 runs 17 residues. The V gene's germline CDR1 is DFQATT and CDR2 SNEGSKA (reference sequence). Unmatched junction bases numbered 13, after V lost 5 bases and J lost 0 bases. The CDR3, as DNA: TGCAGTGCTTCCCTACCGCGACAGGGTGTCTCCTACAATGAGCAGTTCTTC. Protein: CSASLPRQGVSYNEQFF.

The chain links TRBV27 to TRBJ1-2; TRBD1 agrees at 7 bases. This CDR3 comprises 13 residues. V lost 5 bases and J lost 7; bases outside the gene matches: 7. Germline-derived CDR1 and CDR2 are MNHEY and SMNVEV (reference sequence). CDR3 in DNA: TGTGCCAGCAGTGACCGGGGACAGTGTGGCTACACCTTC. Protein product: CASSDRGQCGYTF.

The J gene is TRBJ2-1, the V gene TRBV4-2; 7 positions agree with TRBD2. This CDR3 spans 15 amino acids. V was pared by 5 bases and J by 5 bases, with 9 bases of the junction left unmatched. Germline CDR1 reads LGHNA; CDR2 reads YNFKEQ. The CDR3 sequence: CASSGRGGSNNEQFF. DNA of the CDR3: TGTGCCAGCAGCGGACGTGGCGGGAGTAACAATGAGCAGTTCTTC.

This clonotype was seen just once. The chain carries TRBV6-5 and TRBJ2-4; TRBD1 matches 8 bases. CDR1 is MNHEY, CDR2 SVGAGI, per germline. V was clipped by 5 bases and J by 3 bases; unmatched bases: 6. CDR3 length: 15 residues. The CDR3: CASSILRGRKNIQYF. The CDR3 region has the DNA TGTGCCAGCAGTATTCTCAGGGGGCGCAAAAACATTCAGTACTTC.

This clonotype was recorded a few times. The CDR3 DNA follows: TGTGCCAGTGGGTTTGGAGGACAGAGTGAGCAGTTCTTC. Translation: CASGFGGQSEQFF. The genes are TRBV12-3 or TRBV12-4 and TRBJ2-1, with D possibly being TRBD1 (6 bases). This CDR3 region has 13 residues. Trimming shortened V by 9 bases and J by 9 bases, and 18 bases separated the two germline ends.

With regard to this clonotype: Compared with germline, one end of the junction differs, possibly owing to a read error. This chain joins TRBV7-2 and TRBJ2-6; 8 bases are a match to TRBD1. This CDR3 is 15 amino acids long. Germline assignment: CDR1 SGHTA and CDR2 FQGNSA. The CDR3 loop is CASSFRGPGANALTF. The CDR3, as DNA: TGTGCCAGCAGCTTCAGGGGGCCTGGGGCCAACGCCCTGACTTTC.

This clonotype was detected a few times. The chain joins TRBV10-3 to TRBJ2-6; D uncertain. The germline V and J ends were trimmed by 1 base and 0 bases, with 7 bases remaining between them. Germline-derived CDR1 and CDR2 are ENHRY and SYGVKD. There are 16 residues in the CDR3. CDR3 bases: TGTGCCATCAGTGAGTTCTCCAGCTCTGGGGCCAACGTCCTGACTTTC. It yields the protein CAISEFSSSGANVLTF.

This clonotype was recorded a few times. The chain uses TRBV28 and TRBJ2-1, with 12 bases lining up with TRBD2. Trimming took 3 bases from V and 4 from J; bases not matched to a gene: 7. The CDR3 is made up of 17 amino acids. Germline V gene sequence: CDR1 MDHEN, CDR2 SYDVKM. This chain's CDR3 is CASSFRSLAGGYNEQFF. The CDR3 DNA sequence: TGTGCCAGCAGTTTCCGATCACTAGCGGGAGGATACAATGAGCAGTTCTTC.

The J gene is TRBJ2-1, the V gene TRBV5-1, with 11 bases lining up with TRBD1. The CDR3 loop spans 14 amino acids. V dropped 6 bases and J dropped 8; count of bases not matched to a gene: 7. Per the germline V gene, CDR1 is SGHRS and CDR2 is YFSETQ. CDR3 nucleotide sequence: TGCGCCAGCAACATAGGACAGGGGGCTGATGAGCAGTTCTTC. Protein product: CASNIGQGADEQFF.

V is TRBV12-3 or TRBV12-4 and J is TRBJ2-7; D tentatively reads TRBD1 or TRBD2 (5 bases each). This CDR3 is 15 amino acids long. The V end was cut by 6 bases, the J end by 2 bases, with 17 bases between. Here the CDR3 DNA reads TGTGCCAGCAGGATCAGGGAGACACAACCCTACGAGCAGTACTTC. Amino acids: CASRIRETQPYEQYF.

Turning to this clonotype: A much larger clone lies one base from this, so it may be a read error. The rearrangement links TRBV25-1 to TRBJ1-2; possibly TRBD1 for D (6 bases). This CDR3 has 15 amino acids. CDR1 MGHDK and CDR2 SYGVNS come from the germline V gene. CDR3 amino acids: CAGSDFGGGYYGYTF. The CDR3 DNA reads TGTGCCGGCAGTGATTTCGGAGGGGGATACTATGGCTACACCTTC.

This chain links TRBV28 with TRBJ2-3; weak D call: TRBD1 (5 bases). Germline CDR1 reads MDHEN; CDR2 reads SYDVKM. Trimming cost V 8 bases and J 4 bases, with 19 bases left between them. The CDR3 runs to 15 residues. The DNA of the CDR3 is TGTGCCAGCTTCGCCATACTCGACAGCCCAGATACGCAGTATTTT. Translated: CASFAILDSPDTQYF.

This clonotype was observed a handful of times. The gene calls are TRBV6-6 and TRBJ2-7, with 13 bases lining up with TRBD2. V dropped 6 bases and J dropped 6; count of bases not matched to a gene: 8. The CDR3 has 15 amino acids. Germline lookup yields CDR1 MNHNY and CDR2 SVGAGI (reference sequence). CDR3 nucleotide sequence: TGTGCCAGCAGCCCTGGACTAGCGGGAGTACTCGAGCAGTACTTC. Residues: CASSPGLAGVLEQYF.

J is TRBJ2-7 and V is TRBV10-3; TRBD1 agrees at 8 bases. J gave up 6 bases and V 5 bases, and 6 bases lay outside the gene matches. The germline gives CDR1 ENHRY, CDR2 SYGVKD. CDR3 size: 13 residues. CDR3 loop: CAISLDRVSEQYF. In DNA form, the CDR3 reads TGTGCCATCAGTCTGGACAGGGTCAGCGAGCAGTACTTC.

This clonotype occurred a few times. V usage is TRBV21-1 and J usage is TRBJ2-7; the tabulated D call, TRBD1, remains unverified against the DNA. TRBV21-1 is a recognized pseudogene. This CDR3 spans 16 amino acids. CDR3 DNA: TGTGCCAGCAGCAGTGGTCTGGACAGGGTGCACGACGAGCAGTACTTC. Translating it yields CASSSGLDRVHDEQYF.

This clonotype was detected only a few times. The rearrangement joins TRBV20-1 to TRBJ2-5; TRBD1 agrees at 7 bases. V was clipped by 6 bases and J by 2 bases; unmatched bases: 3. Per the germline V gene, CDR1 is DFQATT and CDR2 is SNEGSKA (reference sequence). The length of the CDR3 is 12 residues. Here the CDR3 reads CSAGDRQETQYF. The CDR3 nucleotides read TGCAGTGCCGGGGACAGACAAGAGACCCAGTACTTC.

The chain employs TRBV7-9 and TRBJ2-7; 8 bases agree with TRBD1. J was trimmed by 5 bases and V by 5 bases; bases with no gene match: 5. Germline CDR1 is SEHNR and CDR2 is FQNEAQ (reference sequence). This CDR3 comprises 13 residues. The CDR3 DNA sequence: TGTGCCAGCAGCACCTCGGACAGGGACGAGCAGTACTTC. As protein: CASSTSDRDEQYF.

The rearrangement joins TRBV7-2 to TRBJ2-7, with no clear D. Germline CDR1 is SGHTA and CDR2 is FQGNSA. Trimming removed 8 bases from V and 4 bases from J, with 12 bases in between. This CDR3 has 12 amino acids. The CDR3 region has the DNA TGTGCCAGCGGGTTTCTTTTATACGAGCAGTACTTC. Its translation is CASGFLLYEQYF. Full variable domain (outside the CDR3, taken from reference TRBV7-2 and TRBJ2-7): GAGVSQSPSNKVTEKGKDVELRCDPISGHTALYWYRQSLGQGLEFLIYFQGNSAPDKSGLPSDRFSAERTGGSVSTLTIQRTQQEDSAVYLCASGFLLYEQYFGPGTRLTVT.

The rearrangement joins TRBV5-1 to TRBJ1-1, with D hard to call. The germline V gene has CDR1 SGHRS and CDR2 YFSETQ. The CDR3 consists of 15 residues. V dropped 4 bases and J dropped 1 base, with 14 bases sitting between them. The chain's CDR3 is CASSGQTGGNTEAFF. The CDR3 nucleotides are TGCGCCAGCAGCGGCCAAACCGGCGGGAACACTGAAGCTTTCTTT.

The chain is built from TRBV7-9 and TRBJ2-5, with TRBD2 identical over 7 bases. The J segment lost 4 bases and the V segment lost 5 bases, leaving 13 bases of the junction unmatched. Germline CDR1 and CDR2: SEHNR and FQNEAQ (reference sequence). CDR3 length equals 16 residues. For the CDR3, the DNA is TGTGCCAGCAGCCTAGGCTCCCTAGCGGTACGAGAGACCCAGTACTTC. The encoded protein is CASSLGSLAVRETQYF.

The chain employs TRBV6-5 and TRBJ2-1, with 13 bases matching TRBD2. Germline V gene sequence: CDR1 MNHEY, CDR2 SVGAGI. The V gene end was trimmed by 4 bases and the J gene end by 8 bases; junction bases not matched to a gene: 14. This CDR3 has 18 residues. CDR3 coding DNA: TGTGCCAGCAGTTTCAGGACTAGCGGGGGAGCCGACCAGGATGAGCAGTTCTTC. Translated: CASSFRTSGGADQDEQFF.

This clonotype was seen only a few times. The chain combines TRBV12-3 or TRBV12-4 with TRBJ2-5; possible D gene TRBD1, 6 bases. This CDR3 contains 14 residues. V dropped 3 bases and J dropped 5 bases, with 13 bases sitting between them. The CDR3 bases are TGTGCCAGCAGTTTGATGGGGGCACGGGAGACCCAGTACTTC. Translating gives CASSLMGARETQYF.

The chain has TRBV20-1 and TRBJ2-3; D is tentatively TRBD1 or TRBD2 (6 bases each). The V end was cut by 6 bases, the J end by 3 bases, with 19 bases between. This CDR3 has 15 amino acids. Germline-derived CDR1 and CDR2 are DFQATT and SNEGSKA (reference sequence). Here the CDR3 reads CSALKGQGRTDTQYF. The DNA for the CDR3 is TGCAGTGCCCTGAAGGGGCAGGGGAGGACAGATACGCAGTATTTT.